This T cell receptor (beta chain) emerged from a study of cytomegalovirus exposure and HLA in healthy donors. Overall study: Within an early data release were roughly 90 million unique TCRs drawn from HLA-typed donors.

This PCR relied on a set of 60 Vbeta primers and 13 Jbeta primers. TCRdb's copy holds only in-frame clones and misses some; the assay was immunoSEQ multiplex PCR. This sample yields fewer than 120,000 clones, of which more than 75% are seen a single time; more than 1.5% belongs to the top ten. This CDR3 region has 15 residues. Germline V CDR1 and CDR2: MDHEN, SYDVKM. Between the trimmed V and J ends, which lost 4 bases and 5 bases, there was a span of 17 bases. Findings and limits, study-wide: The classifier reportedly diagnosed cytomegalovirus status with high sensitivity and specificity. Sequencing had likely introduced a cluster of highly shared sequence variants as an artifact.

With respect to this clone: Its antigen is still unknown.

The rearrangement uses TRBV28 and TRBJ1-1; a possible D gene is TRBD1 (6 bases). The specimen sequenced was PBMCs. This receptor was identified in a man aged 35 to 55 in good health and CMV-seronegative. CDR3 in amino acids: CASSSPRGQGTEAFF. The CDR3 DNA sequence: TGTGCCAGCAGTTCCCCCAGGGGCCAAGGAACTGAAGCTTTCTTT.